This TCR beta chain was identified in a study of blood T cell repertoires in COVID-19. How the authors handled the data: It was from reference gene primer amplification that nucleated cell counts were estimated. The table came from immunoSEQ multiplex PCR; TCRdb's copy has only in-frame clones and leaves some out. V and J calls and clone size are copied from that table; D and trimming were computed from the DNA. The data contain some 380,000 clones, over 75% of them singletons. The sequence came from a man younger than 40 who had recovered from COVID-19. The sample was PBMCs or T cells enriched from blood (not recorded which).

DNA of the CDR3: TGCGCCAGCAGCCAAGTCCCCGACAGGAATCAGCCCCAGCATTTT. Amino acid sequence: CASSQVPDRNQPQHF. The V call is TRBV4-1, the J call TRBJ1-5; possibly TRBD1 for D (6 bases). V was clipped by 1 base and J by 4 bases, with 11 bases between them. The CDR3 is 15 residues long. Per germline, CDR1 MGHRA and CDR2 YSYEKL.